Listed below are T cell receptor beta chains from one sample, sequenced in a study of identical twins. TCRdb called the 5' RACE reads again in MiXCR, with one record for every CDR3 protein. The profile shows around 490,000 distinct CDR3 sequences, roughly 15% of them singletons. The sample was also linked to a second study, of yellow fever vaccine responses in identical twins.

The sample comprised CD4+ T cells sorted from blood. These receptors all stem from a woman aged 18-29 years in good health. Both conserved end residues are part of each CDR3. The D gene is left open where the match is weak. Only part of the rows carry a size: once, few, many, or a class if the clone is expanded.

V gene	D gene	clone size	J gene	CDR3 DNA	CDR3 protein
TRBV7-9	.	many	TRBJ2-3	TGTGCCAGCAGCTTACAGGATAGCACAGATACGCAGTATTTT	CASSLQDSTDTQYF
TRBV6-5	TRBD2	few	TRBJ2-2	TGTGCCAGCAGTTACTCGCGGGGGTACCCTAACACCGGGGAGCTGTTTTTT	CASSYSRGYPNTGELFF
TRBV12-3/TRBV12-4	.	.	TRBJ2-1	TGTGCCAGCAGTTTGGACTTAAAATTCAATGAGCAGTTCTTC	CASSLDLKFNEQFF
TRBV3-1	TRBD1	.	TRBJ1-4	TGTGCCAGCAGCCAAGAACCGGGACAGGGGGTTGAAAAACTGTTTTTT	CASSQEPGQGVEKLFF
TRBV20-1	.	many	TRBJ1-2	TGCAGTGCCACAGACCAGTCCGGGACGGAGTATGGCTACACCTTC	CSATDQSGTEYGYTF
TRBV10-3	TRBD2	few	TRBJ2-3	TGTGCCAGCTTGCGGGGGGGCCAAACAGATACGCAGTATTTT	CASLRGGQTDTQYF
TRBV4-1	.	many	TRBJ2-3	TGCGCCAGCAGCCTAACACGCACAGATACGCAGTATTTT	CASSLTRTDTQYF
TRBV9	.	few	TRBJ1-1	TGTGCCAGCAGCACTCAAAAAGGGGGCACTGAAGCTTTCTTT	CASSTQKGGTEAFF
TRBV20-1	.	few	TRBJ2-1	TGCAGTGCCACTTCAGTGGGAGGCTCCGACAATGAGCAGTTCTTC	CSATSVGGSDNEQFF
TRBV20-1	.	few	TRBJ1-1	TGCAGTGCCGCCCGGACCAAAGCTTTCTTT	CSAARTKAFF
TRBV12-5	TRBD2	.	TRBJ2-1	TGTGCTAGTCAATTGGGTAGCGGGATAAGAACCTACAATGAGCAGTTCTTC	CASQLGSGIRTYNEQFF
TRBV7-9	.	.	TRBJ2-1	TGTGCCAGCAGCTCGGAGGTCAGGGATGAGCAGTTCTTC	CASSSEVRDEQFF
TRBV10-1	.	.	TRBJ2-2	TGCGCCAGCAGGGACTCCAACACCGGGGAGCTGTTTTTT	CASRDSNTGELFF
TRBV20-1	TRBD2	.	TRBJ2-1	TGCAGTGCTAGACCCTCGAGGGAGGGCCTCTACAATGAGCAGTTCTTC	CSARPSREGLYNEQFF
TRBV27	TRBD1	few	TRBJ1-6	TGTGCCAGCAGTTGGGGACAGGGTTTGGGTTCACCCCTCCACTTT	CASSWGQGLGSPLHF
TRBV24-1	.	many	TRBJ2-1	TGTGCCACCAGTGATCCATTCATTAGGAATGAGCAGTTCTTC	CATSDPFIRNEQFF
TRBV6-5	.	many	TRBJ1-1	TGTGCCAGCAGTTACGGGGGGATCACGAACACTGAAGCTTTCTTT	CASSYGGITNTEAFF